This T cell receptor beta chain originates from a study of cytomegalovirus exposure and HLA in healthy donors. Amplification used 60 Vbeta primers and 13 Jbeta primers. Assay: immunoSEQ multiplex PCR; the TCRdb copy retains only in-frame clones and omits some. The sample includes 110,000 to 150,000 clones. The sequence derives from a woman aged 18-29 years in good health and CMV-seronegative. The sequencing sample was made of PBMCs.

CDR3 sequence reads: CASSQDPLALYGYTF. CDR3 in DNA: TGCGCCAGCAGCCAAGATCCTTTGGCCCTCTATGGCTACACCTTC. V usage is TRBV4-1 and J usage is TRBJ1-2, with no clear D. Per the germline V gene, CDR1 is MGHRA and CDR2 is YSYEKL. V dropped 0 bases and J dropped 4 bases, with 12 bases sitting between them. This CDR3 spans 15 amino acids.